A selection of T cell receptor beta chains follows, all from one sample in a study of shared clonotypes between healthy human individuals. Profiling relied on immunoSEQ multiplex PCR, and the TCRdb table lists in-frame clones only, not all of them. The sample gives some 1.5 million clones, over 95% of which show up once; 0.95% to 1.5% is in the top ten. The source material was naive CD4+ T cells sorted from blood. The receptor set was obtained from a man between 25 and 39 years old in good health. Both conserved end residues are part of each CDR3. The D gene is left open where the match is weak. Some rows mark clone size as missing; the rest say once, few, many or name a class of expanded clone.

D gene: -
V gene: TRBV14
clone size: -
J gene: TRBJ1-5
CDR3 length: 13
CDR3 protein: CASSRRGIWPQHF
CDR3 DNA: TGTGCCAGCAGCCGAAGAGGGATTTGGCCCCAGCATTTT

D gene: -
V gene: TRBV28
clone size: -
J gene: TRBJ1-4
CDR3 length: 15
CDR3 protein: CASSLLQGLGEKLFF
CDR3 DNA: TGTGCCAGCAGTTTATTGCAGGGACTTGGGGAAAAACTGTTTTTT

D gene: -
V gene: TRBV18
clone size: -
J gene: TRBJ2-1
CDR3 length: 14
CDR3 protein: CASSPPGQSNEQFF
CDR3 DNA: TGTGCCAGCTCACCACCTGGACAAAGCAATGAGCAGTTCTTC

D gene: -
V gene: TRBV5-6
clone size: -
J gene: TRBJ2-1
CDR3 length: 12
CDR3 protein: CASSLVPDEQFF
CDR3 DNA: TGTGCCAGCAGCTTGGTGCCCGATGAGCAGTTCTTC

D gene: TRBD1
V gene: TRBV27
clone size: -
J gene: TRBJ2-2
CDR3 length: 17
CDR3 protein: CASSFPRKDRGTGELFF
CDR3 DNA: TGTGCCAGCAGTTTCCCCCGGAAGGACAGGGGCACCGGGGAGCTGTTTTTT

D gene: -
V gene: TRBV28
clone size: -
J gene: TRBJ2-7
CDR3 length: 14
CDR3 protein: CASSSYRPNSEQYF
CDR3 DNA: TGTGCCAGCAGTTCCTACAGGCCCAACAGTGAGCAGTACTTC

D gene: -
V gene: TRBV28
clone size: once
J gene: TRBJ2-7
CDR3 length: 11
CDR3 protein: CASSPRYEQYF
CDR3 DNA: TGTGCCAGCAGTCCCCGATACGAGCAGTACTTC

D gene: TRBD1
V gene: TRBV5-1
clone size: -
J gene: TRBJ1-5
CDR3 length: 15
CDR3 protein: CASSLGTGVHQPQHF
CDR3 DNA: TGCGCCAGCAGCTTGGGGACAGGGGTACATCAGCCCCAGCATTTT

D gene: TRBD1
V gene: TRBV7-3
clone size: -
J gene: TRBJ2-2
CDR3 length: 14
CDR3 protein: CASSLRQGAGELFF
CDR3 DNA: TGTGCCAGCAGCTTAAGACAGGGTGCCGGGGAGCTGTTTTTT

D gene: -
V gene: TRBV9
clone size: few
J gene: TRBJ2-3
CDR3 length: 12
CDR3 protein: CASSVGTDTQYF
CDR3 DNA: TGTGCCAGCAGCGTAGGCACAGATACGCAGTATTTT

D gene: TRBD2
V gene: TRBV7-8
clone size: -
J gene: TRBJ2-7
CDR3 length: 16
CDR3 protein: CASSLASSGSSYEQYF
CDR3 DNA: TGTGCCAGCAGCTTAGCATCTAGCGGGAGTTCCTACGAGCAGTACTTT

D gene: -
V gene: TRBV28
clone size: -
J gene: TRBJ1-1
CDR3 length: 12
CDR3 protein: CASSLLGGGAFF
CDR3 DNA: TGTGCCAGCAGTTTATTGGGTGGGGGAGCTTTCTTT

D gene: TRBD1
V gene: TRBV10-3
clone size: -
J gene: TRBJ1-2
CDR3 length: 14
CDR3 protein: CAISRGGDNYGYTF
CDR3 DNA: TGTGCCATCAGTCGAGGGGGCGATAACTATGGCTACACCTTC

D gene: -
V gene: TRBV28
clone size: -
J gene: TRBJ1-1
CDR3 length: 11
CDR3 protein: CASRGLLGAFF
CDR3 DNA: TGTGCCAGCAGAGGACTGCTGGGAGCTTTCTTT

D gene: -
V gene: TRBV6-6
clone size: once
J gene: TRBJ1-2
CDR3 length: 16
CDR3 protein: CASSYGRGAGKRSYTF
CDR3 DNA: TGTGCCAGCAGTTACGGGAGGGGAGCGGGTAAAAGGAGCTACACCTTC

D gene: -
V gene: TRBV14
clone size: -
J gene: TRBJ2-1
CDR3 length: 19
CDR3 protein: CASSQDVATGRGRRNEQFF
CDR3 DNA: TGTGCCAGCAGCCAAGATGTGGCCACGGGGCGGGGGCGCCGCAATGAGCAGTTCTTC

D gene: TRBD1
V gene: TRBV11-3
clone size: -
J gene: TRBJ2-7
CDR3 length: 14
CDR3 protein: CASSLRQGRSEQYF
CDR3 DNA: TGTGCCAGCAGCCTAAGACAGGGTCGCTCCGAGCAGTACTTC

D gene: TRBD1
V gene: TRBV9
clone size: -
J gene: TRBJ2-2
CDR3 length: 14
CDR3 protein: CASSEGAPTGELFF
CDR3 DNA: TGTGCCAGCAGCGAGGGGGCCCCCACCGGGGAGCTGTTTTTT

D gene: TRBD1
V gene: TRBV5-1
clone size: -
J gene: TRBJ2-1
CDR3 length: 15
CDR3 protein: CASSSSGTGYNEQFF
CDR3 DNA: TGCGCCAGCAGCTCCTCCGGGACAGGCTACAATGAGCAGTTCTTC

D gene: TRBD2
V gene: TRBV11-2
clone size: -
J gene: TRBJ2-7
CDR3 length: 14
CDR3 protein: CASSIRDYFYEQYF
CDR3 DNA: TGTGCCAGCAGCATCCGGGACTACTTCTACGAGCAGTACTTC

D gene: TRBD1
V gene: TRBV11-2
clone size: -
J gene: TRBJ2-7
CDR3 length: 14
CDR3 protein: CASRSPGQGYEQYF
CDR3 DNA: TGTGCCAGCAGGTCCCCGGGACAGGGTTACGAGCAGTACTTC

D gene: TRBD2
V gene: TRBV7-8
clone size: -
J gene: TRBJ2-7
CDR3 length: 18
CDR3 protein: CASSSAVLAGASSYEQYF
CDR3 DNA: TGTGCCAGCAGCTCAGCGGTACTAGCGGGAGCCAGCTCCTACGAGCAGTACTTC

D gene: TRBD1
V gene: TRBV5-1
clone size: -
J gene: TRBJ2-3
CDR3 length: 16
CDR3 protein: CASSSPKGTGTDTQYF
CDR3 DNA: TGCGCCAGCAGCTCTCCAAAGGGGACAGGTACAGATACGCAGTATTTT

D gene: TRBD2
V gene: TRBV9
clone size: -
J gene: TRBJ2-7
CDR3 length: 13
CDR3 protein: CASSPGLVGEQYF
CDR3 DNA: TGTGCCAGCAGCCCTGGACTAGTGGGGGAGCAGTACTTC

D gene: -
V gene: TRBV13
clone size: -
J gene: TRBJ1-3
CDR3 length: 15
CDR3 protein: CASSFAVTSGNTIYF
CDR3 DNA: TGTGCCAGCAGCTTCGCAGTGACCTCTGGAAACACCATATATTTT

D gene: -
V gene: TRBV5-1
clone size: -
J gene: TRBJ1-3
CDR3 length: 16
CDR3 protein: CASSSSTERTGNTIYF
CDR3 DNA: TGCGCCAGCAGTTCCTCGACAGAACGGACTGGAAACACCATATATTTT

D gene: -
V gene: TRBV28
clone size: -
J gene: TRBJ2-7
CDR3 length: 12
CDR3 protein: CASSLQGSEQYF
CDR3 DNA: TGTGCCAGCAGCCTACAGGGATCCGAGCAGTACTTC

D gene: -
V gene: TRBV18
clone size: -
J gene: TRBJ2-5
CDR3 length: 14
CDR3 protein: CASSLYRLLETQYF
CDR3 DNA: TGTGCCAGCTCCCTTTATCGTTTATTAGAGACCCAGTACTTC

D gene: TRBD1
V gene: TRBV27
clone size: once
J gene: TRBJ2-3
CDR3 length: 16
CDR3 protein: CASSSPGTGVIDTQYF
CDR3 DNA: TGTGCCAGCAGTTCCCCCGGGACAGGGGTTATAGATACGCAGTATTTT

D gene: TRBD2
V gene: TRBV7-8
clone size: -
J gene: TRBJ2-5
CDR3 length: 17
CDR3 protein: CASSPGTGLAREETQYF
CDR3 DNA: TGTGCCAGCAGCCCAGGGACGGGACTAGCGCGCGAGGAGACCCAGTACTTC

D gene: -
V gene: TRBV28
clone size: -
J gene: TRBJ1-2
CDR3 length: 13
CDR3 protein: CASSMGPARGYTF
CDR3 DNA: TGTGCCAGCAGCATGGGCCCCGCCAGGGGCTACACCTTC

D gene: -
V gene: TRBV20-1
clone size: -
J gene: TRBJ1-4
CDR3 length: 11
CDR3 protein: CSAKRPAKLFF
CDR3 DNA: TGCAGTGCCAAACGACCCGCCAAACTGTTTTTT

D gene: TRBD2
V gene: TRBV2
clone size: -
J gene: TRBJ2-1
CDR3 length: 14
CDR3 protein: CANKPGLALNEQFF
CDR3 DNA: TGTGCCAACAAACCGGGACTAGCCCTCAATGAGCAGTTCTTC

D gene: TRBD1
V gene: TRBV28
clone size: -
J gene: TRBJ2-7
CDR3 length: 15
CDR3 protein: CASSLLGQGAYEQYF
CDR3 DNA: TGTGCCAGCAGTTTATTGGGGCAGGGGGCCTACGAGCAGTACTTC

D gene: -
V gene: TRBV19
clone size: -
J gene: TRBJ2-4
CDR3 length: 13
CDR3 protein: CASSIDRRNIQYF
CDR3 DNA: TGTGCCAGTAGTATTGACAGAAGGAACATTCAGTACTTC

D gene: -
V gene: TRBV5-4
clone size: -
J gene: TRBJ2-1
CDR3 length: 15
CDR3 protein: CASSLTGRNYNEQFF
CDR3 DNA: TGTGCCAGCAGCCTAACCGGGAGAAACTACAATGAGCAGTTCTTC

D gene: TRBD2
V gene: TRBV5-6
clone size: -
J gene: TRBJ2-2
CDR3 length: 17
CDR3 protein: CASSLRTSGREPGELFF
CDR3 DNA: TGTGCCAGCAGCCTGCGGACTAGCGGGAGAGAACCCGGGGAGCTGTTTTTT

D gene: TRBD1
V gene: TRBV29-1
clone size: -
J gene: TRBJ1-1
CDR3 length: 13
CDR3 protein: CSVHTGVGTEAFF
CDR3 DNA: TGCAGCGTTCATACAGGGGTTGGCACTGAAGCTTTCTTT

D gene: -
V gene: TRBV7-9
clone size: -
J gene: TRBJ1-1
CDR3 length: 14
CDR3 protein: CASSLARRNTEAFF
CDR3 DNA: TGTGCCAGCAGCTTAGCGAGGAGAAACACTGAAGCTTTCTTT

D gene: -
V gene: TRBV5-1
clone size: many
J gene: TRBJ1-5
CDR3 length: 13
CDR3 protein: CASSWEGDQPQHF
CDR3 DNA: TGCGCCAGCAGCTGGGAGGGGGATCAGCCCCAGCATTTT

D gene: -
V gene: TRBV5-6
clone size: once
J gene: TRBJ2-7
CDR3 length: 15
CDR3 protein: CASSLVDRIVYEQYF
CDR3 DNA: TGTGCCAGCAGCCTCGTTGACAGGATCGTCTACGAGCAGTACTTC

D gene: -
V gene: TRBV7-9
clone size: -
J gene: TRBJ1-1
CDR3 length: 15
CDR3 protein: CASREWGPRTTEAFF
CDR3 DNA: TGTGCCAGCAGGGAATGGGGGCCTCGAACCACTGAAGCTTTCTTT